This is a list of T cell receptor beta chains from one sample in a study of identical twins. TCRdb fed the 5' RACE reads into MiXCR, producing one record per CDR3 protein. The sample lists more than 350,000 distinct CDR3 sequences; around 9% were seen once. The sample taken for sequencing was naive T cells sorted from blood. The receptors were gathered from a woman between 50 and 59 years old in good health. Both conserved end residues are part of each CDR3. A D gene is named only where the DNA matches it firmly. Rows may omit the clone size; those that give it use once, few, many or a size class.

CDR3: CASSSAGQGISAKNIQYF; DNA: TGTGCCAGCAGTTCCGCGGGACAGGGGATCAGTGCCAAAAACATTCAGTACTTC; size: .; D: TRBD1; J: TRBJ2-4; V: TRBV12-3/TRBV12-4
CDR3: CASSPYLGQGVGDTQYF; DNA: TGTGCCAGCAGCCCGTACCTGGGACAGGGTGTTGGAGATACGCAGTATTTT; size: .; D: TRBD1; J: TRBJ2-3; V: TRBV7-9
CDR3: CASSPLGASGGTQYF; DNA: TGTGCCAGCAGTCCACTTGGGGCTAGCGGGGGTACGCAGTATTTT; size: many; D: TRBD2; J: TRBJ2-3; V: TRBV12-3/TRBV12-4
CDR3: CATSRSTGVADTQYF; DNA: TGTGCCACCAGCAGATCAACAGGGGTGGCAGATACGCAGTATTTT; size: .; D: TRBD1; J: TRBJ2-3; V: TRBV15
CDR3: CASSFWGSSYNEQFF; DNA: TGTGCCAGCAGCTTCTGGGGAAGCTCCTACAATGAGCAGTTCTTC; size: many; D: .; J: TRBJ2-1; V: TRBV11-2
CDR3: CASSMMGLRYQETQYF; DNA: TGTGCCAGTAGTATGATGGGGCTACGTTACCAAGAGACCCAGTACTTC; size: few; D: .; J: TRBJ2-5; V: TRBV19
CDR3: CASSAGHSGANVLTF; DNA: TGTGCCAGCTCTGCGGGACACTCTGGGGCCAACGTCCTGACTTTC; size: few; D: .; J: TRBJ2-6; V: TRBV18
CDR3: CAFRETTDSFNSPLHF; DNA: TGTGCTTTCAGAGAAACTACAGACAGTTTTAATTCACCCCTCCACTTT; size: few; D: .; J: TRBJ1-6; V: TRBV7-9
CDR3: CSVGPGLADYNEQFF; DNA: TGCAGCGTCGGACCCGGACTAGCGGACTACAATGAGCAGTTCTTC; size: many; D: TRBD2; J: TRBJ2-1; V: TRBV29-1
CDR3: CSARLGTVNSPLHF; DNA: TGCAGTGCTAGGTTGGGGACAGTTAATTCACCCCTCCACTTT; size: .; D: TRBD1; J: TRBJ1-6; V: TRBV20-1
CDR3: CASSLETNTGELFF; DNA: TGCGCCAGCAGCTTGGAAACGAACACCGGGGAGCTGTTTTTT; size: .; D: .; J: TRBJ2-2; V: TRBV5-1
CDR3: CASGALRDTQYF; DNA: TGTGCCAGCGGTGCCTTGCGGGATACGCAGTATTTT; size: many; D: .; J: TRBJ2-3; V: TRBV12-3/TRBV12-4
CDR3: CASSTTGTYTDTRYF; DNA: TGTGCCAGCTCAACTACAGGGACTTACACAGATACGCGGTATTTT; size: .; D: .; J: TRBJ2-3; V: TRBV18
CDR3: CAIDQGARRGYTF; DNA: TGTGCCATCGACCAGGGGGCTCGCCGAGGCTACACCTTC; size: .; D: TRBD1; J: TRBJ1-2; V: TRBV10-3